The 25 T cell receptor beta chains given below trace back to one sample, sequenced in a study of blood T cell repertoires in COVID-19 (dated by TCRdb to 2018 to 2021). Library preparation was by the immunoSEQ multiplex PCR assay. TCRdb took over this immuneACCESS table, retaining in-frame rearrangements with V and J assigned. Such tables are incomplete; in checked studies, under half of the missing clones stem from an unresolved V gene, and the remainder is unexplained. The sample table lists about 86,000 clones, about nine tenths of them with a count of one. Of the sample, roughly 1.1% falls within the top ten clones. The specimen was peripheral blood. These receptors originate from a human donor in a cohort sampled during active COVID-19.

The V gene is TRBV3-1 (or the pseudogene TRBV3-2), the J gene TRBJ1-1, with D unresolved. This CDR3 has 15 amino acids. The germline CDR1 and CDR2 sequences are LGHDT and YNNKEL (reference sequence). The V gene lost 1 base and the J gene lost 1 base, with 10 bases spanning the gap. CDR3: CASSQGTLRNTEAFF. CDR3 nucleotide sequence: TGTGCCAGCAGCCAAGGAACTTTGAGGAACACTGAAGCTTTCTTT.

This clone has ten or more counts. This chain connects TRBV21-1 to TRBJ2-2; the table's D call, TRBD2, was not checked against the DNA. TRBV21-1 constitutes a pseudogene. The CDR3 totals 17 residues. The CDR3: CASSVSLGTSAPGELFF. The CDR3 DNA sequence: TGTGCCAGCAGCGTATCCCTCGGGACTAGCGCCCCCGGGGAGCTGTTTTTT.

The chain joins TRBV6-2 or TRBV6-3 to TRBJ1-5; D remains ambiguous. CDR1 is MNHEY, CDR2 SVGEGT, per germline. The CDR3 totals 14 residues. V was pared by 0 bases and J by 1 base, with 4 bases between. The CDR3 DNA is TGTGCCAGCAGTTACTCGCAGAGCAATCAGCCCCAGCATTTT. Translated, it gives CASSYSQSNQPQHF.

The chain recombines TRBV5-4 with TRBJ2-2; TRBD2 agrees at 10 bases. V lost 3 bases, J lost 3 bases, and 5 bases stayed unmatched. Per the germline V gene, CDR1 is SGHNT and CDR2 is YYREEE (reference sequence). The CDR3 has 16 amino acids. The CDR3 loop reads CASSSWTSGYTGELFF. DNA for the CDR3: TGTGCCAGCAGCTCCTGGACTAGCGGATACACCGGGGAGCTGTTTTTT.

The gene calls are TRBV5-1 and TRBJ1-1; D may be TRBD1 (5 bases). This CDR3 is built from 13 residues. The germline CDR1 and CDR2 sequences are SGHRS and YFSETQ. V dropped 0 bases and J dropped 4 bases, with 7 bases sitting between them. The DNA of the CDR3 is TGCGCCAGCAGCTTGGGACAGAGCACTGAAGCTTTCTTT. Translating it yields CASSLGQSTEAFF.

The V call is TRBV10-3, the J call TRBJ2-2; a weak D match, TRBD1 (6 bases). Germline loops: CDR1 ENHRY, CDR2 SYGVKD. V lost 9 bases, J lost 5 bases, and 16 bases lay in between. The CDR3 contains 14 residues. The CDR3 DNA sequence: TGTGCCATAAAGCAAAGCGGACAGACCGGGGAGCTGTTTTTT. It is translated as CAIKQSGQTGELFF.

This chain uses TRBV18 with TRBJ1-2; TRBD1 is a possible D gene (6 bases). The CDR3 totals 18 residues. From germline, CDR1 is KGHSH and CDR2 LQKENI. The V gene lost 6 bases and the J gene lost 0 bases, with 23 bases spanning the gap. The CDR3 here is CASSPISQGVGANYGYTF. In DNA form, the CDR3 reads TGTGCCAGCTCGCCTATCTCACAGGGCGTAGGGGCTAACTATGGCTACACCTTC. Full variable domain (rest looked up from reference TRBV18 and TRBJ1-2): NAGVMQNPRHLVRRRGQEARLRCSPMKGHSHVYWYRQLPEEGLKFMVYLQKENIIDESGMPKERFSAEFPKEGPSILRIQQVVRGDSAAYFCASSPISQGVGANYGYTFGSGTRLTVV.

The chain recombines TRBV5-5 with TRBJ1-1; 7 nucleotides align to TRBD1. V lost 1 base to trimming and J lost 2 bases; unmatched junction nucleotides: 2. Germline CDR1 SGHKS, CDR2 YYEKEE (reference sequence). CDR3 size: 14 residues. CDR3 bases: TGTGCCAGCAGCTTGCAGGGGGTTAACACTGAAGCTTTCTTT. This gives the protein CASSLQGVNTEAFF.

The CDR3 region is CAAGDRGHRSQYF. CDR3 nucleotides: TGTGCCGCCGGTGACAGGGGGCATAGGTCCCAGTACTTC. The rearrangement uses TRBV27 and TRBJ2-5, with TRBD1 matching 10 bases. The CDR3 extends over 13 amino acids. Looked up from germline, CDR1 is MNHEY and CDR2 is SMNVEV (reference sequence). Trimming removed 11 bases from V and 9 bases from J; junction bases left unmatched: 12.

V is TRBV6-5 and J is TRBJ1-2; 8 bases fit TRBD1. Germline lookup yields CDR1 MNHEY and CDR2 SVGAGI. J lost 4 bases, V lost 6 bases, and 1 base had no gene match. The CDR3 has 12 amino acids. CDR3 DNA: TGTGCCAGCAGGGACAGGGTCTATGGCTACACCTTC. It translates to CASRDRVYGYTF.

The genes are TRBV6-5 and TRBJ1-4; TRBD1 is a possible D gene (5 bases). The germline gives CDR1 MNHEY, CDR2 SVGAGI. V was trimmed by 8 bases and J by 3 bases, leaving 13 bases between them. This CDR3 contains 14 residues. Here the CDR3 DNA reads TGTGCCAGCCGCCCAACAGGACCTAATGAAAAACTGTTTTTT. Translation: CASRPTGPNEKLFF.

The gene calls are TRBV9 and TRBJ1-6; 7 positions agree with TRBD1. CDR1 SGDLS and CDR2 YYNGEE come from the germline V gene. This CDR3 contains 16 residues. V shed 4 bases and J 0 bases; nucleotides not matched to a gene: 4. CDR3 coding DNA: TGTGCCAGCAGCCCACAGGGGAGCTCCTATAATTCACCCCTCCACTTT. This gives the protein CASSPQGSSYNSPLHF.

The rearrangement joins TRBV28 to TRBJ2-1; possible D gene TRBD1, 6 bases. The V and J ends lost 5 bases and 0 bases respectively, with 17 bases between them. This CDR3 spans 17 amino acids. The V gene's germline CDR1 is MDHEN and CDR2 SYDVKM. The CDR3 coding sequence is TGTGCCAGCAGTCCCCCCCAGGGGATAAGCTCCTACAATGAGCAGTTCTTC. This translates into CASSPPQGISSYNEQFF.

The count of this clone is one. This chain connects TRBV21-1 to TRBJ2-6; the table's D call TRBD2 went unverified against the DNA. TRBV21-1 is an annotated pseudogene. The CDR3 runs 21 residues. CDR3 coding DNA: TGTGCCAGCAGCAAAAGGGAGGCTAGCGGGAGGTCTTCGCCAGGGGCCAACGTCCTGACTTTC. It translates to CASSKREASGRSSPGANVLTF.

The rearrangement joins TRBV3-1 (or the pseudogene TRBV3-2) to TRBJ1-4; the D gene is possibly TRBD1 (6 bases). Trimming left V 4 bases short and J 8 bases short, with 14 bases between. Germline loops: CDR1 LGHDT, CDR2 YNNKEL (reference sequence). The CDR3 has 14 residues. CDR3 sequence: CASSPRGAREKLFF. The DNA for the CDR3 is TGTGCCAGCAGCCCCAGGGGCGCGAGGGAAAAACTGTTTTTT.

The rearrangement uses TRBV28 and TRBJ2-7, with D possibly being TRBD1 (5 bases). CDR3 length: 15 amino acids. V shed 4 bases and J shed 0 bases, with 13 bases lying between them. Germline assignment: CDR1 MDHEN and CDR2 SYDVKM. The CDR3: CASSSRQTLSYEQYF. The CDR3 DNA reads as TGTGCCAGCAGTTCCCGACAGACTCTCTCCTACGAGCAGTACTTC.

The rearrangement uses TRBV19 and TRBJ2-7; possibly TRBD1 for D (5 bases). The CDR3 sequence is 15 residues long. Germline V gives CDR1 LNHDA, CDR2 SQIVND (reference sequence). V was clipped by 5 bases and J by 7 bases, with 21 bases between them. In DNA form, the CDR3 reads TGTGCCAGTAGTCTTCGCGACAGCCCGATCAATGAGCAGTACTTC. Its protein is CASSLRDSPINEQYF.

The chain uses TRBV5-1 and TRBJ2-1; D possibly corresponds to TRBD2 (5 bases). The ends were cut back, 1 base at V and 4 bases at J, with 18 bases in the middle. The CDR3 is made up of 17 amino acids. Germline CDR1 reads SGHRS; CDR2 reads YFSETQ. The chain's CDR3 is CASSLRSVRELYNEQFF. Here the CDR3 DNA reads TGCGCCAGCAGCTTGAGGTCGGTTCGGGAATTATACAATGAGCAGTTCTTC. Supplemented by reference TRBV5-1 and TRBJ2-1, the full variable domain reads KAGVTQTPRYLIKTRGQQVTLSCSPISGHRSVSWYQQTPGQGLQFLFEYFSETQRNKGNFPGRFSGRQFSNSRSEMNVSTLELGDSALYLCASSLRSVRELYNEQFFGPGTRLTVL.

This clone was recorded only once. The chain links TRBV18 to TRBJ2-7; the match to TRBD1 covers 9 bases. Germline V CDR1 and CDR2: KGHSH, LQKENI. The V segment lost 3 bases and the J segment 5 bases; nucleotides outside the gene matches: 14. The CDR3 spans 17 residues. CDR3 in DNA: TGTGCCAGCTCACCCCGTAACAGGGGGCGAGAATTCCACGAGCAGTACTTC. It yields the protein CASSPRNRGREFHEQYF.

The CDR3 DNA reads as TGTGCCAGCAGTTCCTTCGCGGGAGGAGGCTACACCTTC. Translation: CASSSFAGGGYTF. The chain recombines TRBV27 with TRBJ1-2; D is unclear. With 4 bases removed from V and 8 bases from J, the gap between germline ends came to 14 bases. This CDR3 has 13 amino acids. Germline values: CDR1 MNHEY, CDR2 SMNVEV (reference sequence).

The chain joins TRBV7-6 to TRBJ1-4; D gene uncertain. The CDR3 sequence is 15 residues long. Trimming took off 0 bases at V and 5 bases at J, with 10 bases between the two ends. The germline V gene has CDR1 SGHVS and CDR2 FNYEAQ. CDR3 residues: CASSLAPAGNEKLFF. The CDR3 nucleotides read TGTGCCAGCAGCTTAGCGCCGGCAGGAAATGAAAAACTGTTTTTT. Based on the CDR3 plus reference TRBV7-6 and TRBJ1-4, the full variable domain is GAGVSQSPRYKVTKRGQDVALRCDPISGHVSLYWYRQALGQGPEFLTYFNYEAQQDKSGLPNDRFSAERPEGSISTLTIQRTEQRDSAMYRCASSLAPAGNEKLFFGSGTQLSVL.

This clone was seen only a few times. This chain connects TRBV3-1 (or the pseudogene TRBV3-2) to TRBJ2-1; tentatively, D is TRBD1 (5 bases). V lost 6 bases to trimming and J lost 4 bases, with 7 bases between them. The CDR3 is made up of 12 amino acids. CDR1 LGHDT and CDR2 YNNKEL come from the germline V gene (reference sequence). The chain's CDR3 is CASRDRYNEQFF. The CDR3 nucleotides read TGTGCCAGCAGAGACAGATACAATGAGCAGTTCTTC.

This rearrangement joins TRBV7-3 to TRBJ2-6; TRBD1 agrees at 9 bases. The CDR3 consists of 18 residues. The V segment lost 4 bases and the J segment 1 base; nucleotides outside the gene matches: 8. From germline, CDR1 is SGHTA and CDR2 FQGTGA. CDR3 nucleotide sequence: TGTGCCAGCAGCTCTGGACAGGGGAGTATATCTGGGGCCAACGTCCTGACTTTC. Encoded protein: CASSSGQGSISGANVLTF.

The chain employs TRBV10-3 and TRBJ1-6; 8 nucleotides match TRBD1. V was clipped by 3 bases and J by 13 bases; unmatched bases: 11. Germline CDR1 ENHRY, CDR2 SYGVKD. This CDR3 has 15 residues. The CDR3 nucleotides read TGTGCCATCAGTGATTCGGACAGGGAGAATAGCCCCCTCCACTTT. Protein sequence: CAISDSDRENSPLHF.

The rearrangement links TRBV23-1 to TRBJ1-4; TRBD1 aligns across 7 bases. TRBV23-1 is noted as an ORF with a role that remains uncertain. The length of the CDR3 is 14 residues. V lost 6 bases and J lost 5; bases outside the gene matches: 6. The CDR3 sequence: CASSRGQWNEKLFF. In DNA form, the CDR3 reads TGCGCCAGCAGCCGGGGACAGTGGAATGAAAAACTGTTTTTT.